Listed here are 17 T cell receptor beta chains from one sample, sequenced in a study of cytotoxic CD8 clonotypes in ibrutinib-treated CLL. This table comes from immunoSEQ multiplex PCR, and its TCRdb copy is limited to in-frame clones, with some not included. The table records about 50,000 clones, about 50% of them present only once. Material: PBMCs, obtained after 24 months of ibrutinib treatment. Receptors were obtained from a human donor with chronic lymphocytic leukemia.

The chain uses TRBV6-1 and TRBJ1-4; D uncertain. Germline CDR1 is MNHNS and CDR2 is SASEGT. Trimming cost V 6 bases and J 8 bases, with 10 bases left between them. The length of the CDR3 is 12 residues. CDR3 DNA sequence: TGTGCCAGCAGGGCGACGGTGGAAAAACTGTTTTTT. Protein: CASRATVEKLFF.

The table lists this clone with a few counts. The genes are TRBV28 and TRBJ2-2; 7 nucleotides line up with TRBD1. J gave up 5 bases and V 6 bases, and 3 bases lay outside the gene matches. The CDR3 contains 13 residues. Germline-derived CDR1 and CDR2 are MDHEN and SYDVKM. The CDR3 protein is CASSNRGTGELFF. The CDR3 nucleotides read TGTGCCAGCAGCAACAGGGGTACCGGGGAGCTGTTTTTT.

The chain has TRBV15 and TRBJ1-4, with D unresolved. The CDR3 has 14 amino acids. The ends were cut back, 0 bases at V and 4 bases at J, with 6 bases in the middle. The germline CDR1 and CDR2 sequences are LNHNV and YYDKDF (reference sequence). In nucleotides, the CDR3 is TGTGCCACCAGCAGAGACCGGGGTAATGAAAAACTGTTTTTT. Protein: CATSRDRGNEKLFF.

The rearrangement joins TRBV7-8 to TRBJ2-7, with D tentatively TRBD1 or TRBD2 (5 bases each). CDR3 length equals 14 residues. The germline V gene encodes CDR1 SGHVS and CDR2 FQNEAQ. V was shortened by 4 bases and J by 4 bases, with 14 bases between the two germline ends. For the CDR3, the DNA is TGTGCCAGCAGCTCTGGGGACGGAGGATACGAGCAGTACTTC. It is translated as CASSSGDGGYEQYF.

This clone was found a few times. The CDR3 sequence is CASSGSPLHF. The CDR3 bases are TGTGCCAGCAGTGGTTCACCCCTCCACTTT. The chain links TRBV27 to TRBJ1-6; D unclear. The V end was cut by 5 bases, the J end by 9 bases, with 2 bases between. The germline V gene encodes CDR1 MNHEY and CDR2 SMNVEV (reference sequence). This CDR3 comprises 10 residues.

This chain uses TRBV7-9 with TRBJ2-7; 9 bases align to TRBD1. The CDR3 covers 14 residues. Trimming at V came to 4 bases and at J to 4 bases, leaving 5 bases not matched to a gene. From germline, CDR1 is SEHNR and CDR2 FQNEAQ (reference sequence). CDR3 amino acids: CASSSTGGLYEQYF. The CDR3 DNA follows: TGTGCCAGCAGCTCAACAGGGGGCCTGTACGAGCAGTACTTC.

The gene calls are TRBV10-3 and TRBJ2-7, with 7 bases matching TRBD2. The trim removed 4 bases at V and 6 bases at J, leaving 6 bases unmatched. Germline CDR1 ENHRY, CDR2 SYGVKD. The CDR3 runs to 13 residues. CDR3 nucleotide sequence: TGTGCCATCAGTGCTGGCAGGGAGGGCGAGCAGTACTTC. It codes for CAISAGREGEQYF.

The chain links TRBV6-5 to TRBJ1-2; weak D call: TRBD1 (6 bases). In germline, CDR1 is MNHEY, CDR2 SVGAGI. The CDR3 has 14 amino acids. The ends were cut back, 8 bases at V and 2 bases at J, with 15 bases in the middle. In DNA, the CDR3 is TGTGCCAGCCGCTTTATAGACAGGAACTATGGCTACACCTTC. This codes for CASRFIDRNYGYTF.

The chain has TRBV10-2 and TRBJ2-7; D might be TRBD1 (5 bases). The V gene lost 4 bases and the J gene lost 6 bases, with 13 bases spanning the gap. Germline V gene lookup returns CDR1 WSHSY and CDR2 SAAADI. The CDR3 length is 13 residues. For the CDR3, the DNA is TGCGCCAGCAGTGCGGGCAGGGCCAGCGAGCAGTACTTC. This codes for CASSAGRASEQYF.

V and J are TRBV7-8 and TRBJ2-3; D uncertain. The V end was cut by 5 bases, the J end by 2 bases, with 5 bases between. The CDR3 runs to 12 residues. Germline V CDR1 and CDR2: SGHVS, FQNEAQ. The CDR3 DNA reads as TGTGCCAGCAGCCCCTCCACAGATACGCAGTATTTT. Protein sequence: CASSPSTDTQYF. Full variable domain (remainder filled in from reference TRBV7-8 and TRBJ2-3): GAGVSQSPRYKVAKRGQDVALRCDPISGHVSLFWYQQALGQGPEFLTYFQNEAQLDKSGLPSDRFFAERPEGSVSTLKIQRTQQEDSAVYLCASSPSTDTQYFGPGTRLTVL.

The CDR3: CASSEAAGTGIYGYTF. CDR3 bases: TGTGCCAGCAGTGAAGCCGCGGGGACAGGGATCTATGGCTACACCTTC. The rearrangement links TRBV6-1 to TRBJ1-2; 9 bases fit TRBD1. Germline CDR1 MNHNS, CDR2 SASEGT. The CDR3 runs to 16 residues. V lost 0 bases and J lost 4; bases outside the gene matches: 6.

The chain recombines TRBV6-1 with TRBJ1-5; D is undetermined. Trimming took 7 bases from V and 0 from J, leaving 10 bases between them. The germline CDR1 and CDR2 sequences are MNHNS and SASEGT. The CDR3 contains 14 residues. The CDR3 is CASTRELSNQPQHF. The CDR3 coding sequence is TGTGCCAGCACCCGGGAACTTAGCAATCAGCCCCAGCATTTT.

This chain connects TRBV10-1 to TRBJ2-7; D is unclear. V lost 0 bases, J lost 0 bases, and 15 bases lay in between. The CDR3 is 17 amino acids. Germline V gene lookup returns CDR1 WNHNN and CDR2 SYGVQD (reference sequence). The CDR3 DNA reads as TGCGCCAGCAGTGAGTCGACGAAGGGCCCCAGCTCCTACGAGCAGTACTTC. Protein product: CASSESTKGPSSYEQYF.

The rearrangement uses TRBV20-1 and TRBJ1-1; D uncertain. V gave up 4 bases and J gave up 1 base, with 4 bases separating them. Per germline, CDR1 DFQATT and CDR2 SNEGSKA (reference sequence). The CDR3 has 11 amino acids. CDR3 in DNA: TGCAGTGCTAAAGGGAACACTGAAGCTTTCTTT. Translating it yields CSAKGNTEAFF.

The chain carries TRBV9 and TRBJ2-1; D is possibly TRBD1 (5 bases). Germline V gene sequence: CDR1 SGDLS, CDR2 YYNGEE. This CDR3 has 14 amino acids. The germline V and J ends were trimmed by 0 bases and 9 bases, with 13 bases remaining between them. The CDR3 spells CASSVVSGQGEQFF. The CDR3 DNA reads as TGTGCCAGCAGCGTAGTTTCCGGGCAGGGTGAGCAGTTCTTC.

This clone occurred a few times. CDR3 protein: CASSQTRGPSSYEQYF. Written as DNA, the CDR3 is TGTGCCAGCAGCCAGACTAGAGGGCCCAGCTCCTACGAGCAGTACTTC. V usage is TRBV16 and J usage is TRBJ2-7; D may be TRBD2 (6 bases). V lost 3 bases and J 0 bases, leaving 15 bases between the germline ends. CDR3 length: 16 amino acids. Germline assignment: CDR1 KGHSY and CDR2 FQNENV.

The gene calls are TRBV6-1 and TRBJ2-3, with D possibly matching TRBD2 (6 bases). This CDR3 comprises 15 residues. Germline values: CDR1 MNHNS, CDR2 SASEGT. The V gene lost 8 bases and the J gene lost 2 bases, with 17 bases spanning the gap. Here the CDR3 DNA reads TGTGCCAGCCTTATAGCGGTCGGAGTCACAGATACGCAGTATTTT. Encoded protein: CASLIAVGVTDTQYF.